This TCR beta chain was profiled in a study of chemoradiotherapy in HPV16-positive cancers. V gave up 2 bases and J gave up 7 bases; unmatched junction bases: 7. Germline assignment: CDR1 MNHEY and CDR2 SVGAGI. This CDR3 is built from 15 residues. Libraries were prepared by immunoSEQ multiplex PCR; TCRdb keeps only in-frame clonotypes and omits some of them. The sample has around 24,000 clones, roughly nine tenths seen once; the top ten hold roughly 4.5%. V and J are TRBV6-5 and TRBJ2-3; TRBD2 agrees at 9 bases. The material sequenced was blood, taken from a patient who underwent chemoradiotherapy. This receptor was identified in a human donor with HPV-associated anogenital cancer. The chain's CDR3 is CASSYRLAGRYTQYF. The CDR3 coding sequence is TGTGCCAGCAGTTACAGGCTAGCGGGACGTTATACGCAGTATTTT.